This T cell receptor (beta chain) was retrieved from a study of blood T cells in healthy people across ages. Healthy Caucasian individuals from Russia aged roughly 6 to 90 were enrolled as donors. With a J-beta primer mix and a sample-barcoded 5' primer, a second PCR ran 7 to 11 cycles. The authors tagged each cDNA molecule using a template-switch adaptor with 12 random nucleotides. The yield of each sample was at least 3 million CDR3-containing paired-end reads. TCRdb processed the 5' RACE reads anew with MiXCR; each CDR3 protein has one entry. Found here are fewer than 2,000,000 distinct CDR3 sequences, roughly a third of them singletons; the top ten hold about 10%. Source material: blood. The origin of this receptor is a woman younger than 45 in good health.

This chain's CDR3 is CASSRQGIHEQYF. The CDR3 DNA follows: TGTGCCAGCAGCCGACAGGGTATCCACGAGCAGTACTTC. This sequence joins TRBV5-4 and TRBJ2-7; 7 positions agree with TRBD1. From germline, CDR1 is SGHNT and CDR2 YYREEE (reference sequence). Trimming cost V 4 bases and J 5 bases; bases outside gene matches: 6. The CDR3 has 13 amino acids.